This T cell receptor (beta chain) is drawn from a study of blood T cell repertoires in COVID-19. Overall study context: Nucleic acid was either cDNA or gDNA, and it came from T cells, B-cell-depleted T cells, or PBMCs.

Deletions cut 7 bases from V and 8 bases from J, with 15 bases between. Germline CDR1 MDHEN, CDR2 SYDVKM. The CDR3 runs to 13 residues. As processed by the authors: Researchers report that nucleated cell counts were estimated from reference gene primer amplification. The protocol was immunoSEQ multiplex PCR, while the TCRdb copy is restricted to in-frame clones and leaves out a portion. Clone size and V and J calls were adopted from that table, with D and trimming inferred from the DNA. Counted here are about 220,000 clones, about 84% occurring once; the ten biggest clones make up around 13%. This clonotype was sampled from a human donor in a cohort sampled during active COVID-19. Material for sequencing was peripheral blood. V gene TRBV28 combines with J gene TRBJ1-3; D is possibly TRBD1 (5 bases). DNA of the CDR3: TGTGCCAGCACAAGGGGCAGTACGTACACCATATATTTT. This codes for CASTRGSTYTIYF.